Presented here are 21 T cell receptor beta chains from one specimen sequenced in a study of chemoradiotherapy in HPV16-positive cancers. TCRdb's table, derived via immunoSEQ multiplex PCR, lists solely in-frame clones and lacks some. The profile covers about 7,000 clones, with roughly 85% appearing a single time and over 3% taken by the ten largest. Sampling took place from a patient who underwent chemoradiotherapy. The receptors stem from a human donor with HPV-associated anogenital cancer.

The V call is TRBV28, the J call TRBJ1-4; D is uncertain. Trimming removed 6 bases at V and 6 bases at J, with 20 bases between. In germline, CDR1 is MDHEN, CDR2 SYDVKM. CDR3 length: 16 residues. The CDR3 is CASRLTPSRAYEKLFF. Written as DNA, the CDR3 is TGTGCCAGCAGATTGACGCCCTCCCGGGCATATGAAAAACTGTTTTTT.

The genes are TRBV19 and TRBJ1-6, with 9 bases that match TRBD1. Germline assignment: CDR1 LNHDA and CDR2 SQIVND (reference sequence). The CDR3 has 17 residues. J was trimmed by 1 base and V by 6 bases; bases with no gene match: 7. The CDR3 loop is CASSLQGARSYNSPLHF. As DNA, the CDR3 is TGTGCCAGTAGCCTACAGGGGGCGCGTTCCTATAATTCACCCCTCCACTTT.

The chain joins TRBV14 to TRBJ2-6; TRBD2 is a possible D gene (5 bases). V lost 4 bases to trimming and J lost 1 base, with 8 bases between them. Per the germline V gene, CDR1 is SGHDN and CDR2 is FVKESK. This CDR3 comprises 15 residues. This CDR3 is CASSPSGSGANVLTF. DNA for the CDR3: TGTGCCAGCAGCCCCTCGGGGTCTGGGGCCAACGTCCTGACTTTC.

J is TRBJ2-7 and V is TRBV7-8, with D possibly matching TRBD1 (6 bases). Germline V lookup: CDR1 SGHVS, CDR2 FQNEAQ. The V end was cut by 5 bases, the J end by 2 bases, with 16 bases between. The CDR3 has 15 amino acids. The chain's CDR3 is CASSHYRDNAYEQYF. CDR3 nucleotides: TGTGCCAGCAGCCATTACCGGGACAATGCCTACGAGCAGTACTTC.

The rearrangement joins TRBV9 to TRBJ1-4; D gene unclear. There are 14 residues in the CDR3. V lost 3 bases to trimming and J lost 8 bases, with 14 bases between them. Germline lookup yields CDR1 SGDLS and CDR2 YYNGEE. The CDR3: CASSARSAGEKLFF. CDR3 coding DNA: TGTGCCAGCAGCGCACGGAGTGCGGGAGAAAAACTGTTTTTT.

This chain links TRBV2 with TRBJ2-5; D could derive from TRBD1 or TRBD2 (7 bases each). The CDR3 spans 14 residues. Between the trimmed V and J ends, which lost 10 bases and 1 base, there was a span of 16 bases. Germline lookup yields CDR1 SNHLY and CDR2 FYNNEI. CDR3: CATRGRGFQETQYF. CDR3 sequence (DNA): TGTGCCACCAGGGGGAGGGGGTTCCAAGAGACCCAGTACTTC.

This chain connects TRBV5-1 to TRBJ1-2, with D perhaps matching TRBD1 (6 bases). Germline V gene sequence: CDR1 SGHRS, CDR2 YFSETQ. Trimming took off 4 bases at V and 8 bases at J, with 12 bases between the two ends. The length of the CDR3 is 12 residues. The CDR3 nucleotides read TGCGCCAGCAGCACTACAGGGAACGGCTACACCTTC. It codes for CASSTTGNGYTF.

The rearrangement uses TRBV30 and TRBJ2-7; 12 nucleotides agree with TRBD2. V lost 4 bases and J lost 3; bases outside the gene matches: 13. The CDR3 is 17 amino acids. Germline V CDR1 and CDR2: GTSNPN, SVGIG (reference sequence). This CDR3 is CAWTPGRTSGRNYEQYF. In DNA form, the CDR3 reads TGTGCCTGGACCCCAGGCCGAACTAGCGGGAGGAACTACGAGCAGTACTTC.

This clone was seen only a few times. This rearrangement joins TRBV18 to TRBJ1-2, with D hard to call. The V gene lost 3 bases and the J gene lost 6 bases, with 11 bases spanning the gap. Germline CDR1 and CDR2: KGHSH and LQKENI. CDR3 size: 13 residues. Here the CDR3 DNA reads TGTGCCAGCTCACCTAATGAGCTGGATGGCTACACCTTC. Residues: CASSPNELDGYTF. The whole variable domain, remainder taken from reference TRBV18 and TRBJ1-2, is NAGVMQNPRHLVRRRGQEARLRCSPMKGHSHVYWYRQLPEEGLKFMVYLQKENIIDESGMPKERFSAEFPKEGPSILRIQQVVRGDSAAYFCASSPNELDGYTFGSGTRLTVV.

The rearrangement joins TRBV10-2 to TRBJ1-2; 7 bases agree with TRBD1. The trim removed 4 bases at V and 7 bases at J, leaving 0 bases unmatched. The CDR3 is made up of 11 amino acids. In germline, CDR1 is WSHSY, CDR2 SAAADI. CDR3 nucleotide sequence: TGCGCCAGCAGTGCAGGGGGTGGCTACACCTTC. Its translation: CASSAGGGYTF.

The CDR3 nucleotides are TGTGCCAGCAGCCAAGTTGGGGTACAGGGGGCTTACGAGCAGTACTTC. Protein: CASSQVGVQGAYEQYF. The chain recombines TRBV4-2 with TRBJ2-7; the match to TRBD1 covers 9 bases. Trimming took 1 base from V and 4 from J; bases not matched to a gene: 8. This CDR3 region has 16 residues. Germline assignment: CDR1 LGHNA and CDR2 YNFKEQ.

The rearrangement joins TRBV28 to TRBJ2-3; 10 bases are shared with TRBD2. After removal of 6 bases from V and 4 bases from J, the junction contained 7 bases not matched to a gene. The CDR3 is made up of 15 amino acids. Per the germline V gene, CDR1 is MDHEN and CDR2 is SYDVKM. This CDR3 is CASSSGTSVSDTQYF. The CDR3 bases are TGTGCCAGCAGCAGCGGGACTAGCGTTTCAGATACGCAGTATTTT.

The genes are TRBV14 and TRBJ2-7; D is tentatively TRBD1 or TRBD2 (5 bases each). Germline values: CDR1 SGHDN, CDR2 FVKESK. This CDR3 is built from 15 residues. The V and J ends lost 2 bases and 4 bases respectively, with 15 bases between them. CDR3 in DNA: TGTGCCAGCAGCCAACATATAGGCAGGGAGTACGAGCAGTACTTC. It encodes CASSQHIGREYEQYF.

The J gene is TRBJ2-7, the V gene TRBV6-6, with 7 bases matching TRBD2. Germline loops: CDR1 MNHNY, CDR2 SVGAGI (reference sequence). CDR3 length: 14 amino acids. V lost 4 bases, J lost 6 bases, and 9 bases stayed unmatched. The CDR3, as DNA: TGTGCCAGCAGTTTCAGCGGGGCCAAGAGCGAGCAGTACTTC. Amino acids: CASSFSGAKSEQYF.

The chain has TRBV7-9 and TRBJ1-4; a possible D gene is TRBD1 (6 bases). Trimming cost V 5 bases and J 12 bases, with 10 bases left between them. The CDR3 contains 11 residues. The germline gives CDR1 SEHNR, CDR2 FQNEAQ (reference sequence). This CDR3 reads CASSLYRELFF. The CDR3, as DNA: TGTGCCAGCAGCCTATACAGGGAACTGTTTTTT.

The rearrangement joins TRBV6-1 to TRBJ1-2; TRBD1 agrees at 9 bases. The trim removed 2 bases at V and 5 bases at J, leaving 6 bases unmatched. Germline V CDR1 and CDR2: MNHNS, SASEGT. The CDR3 totals 15 residues. The CDR3: CASSELDRGKYGYTF. As DNA, the CDR3 is TGTGCCAGCAGTGAACTCGACAGGGGGAAGTATGGCTACACCTTC.

The rearrangement links TRBV5-1 to TRBJ2-7, with 11 bases lining up with TRBD1. Trimming cost V 0 bases and J 6 bases; bases outside gene matches: 5. Germline V gives CDR1 SGHRS, CDR2 YFSETQ. There are 15 residues in the CDR3. CDR3: CASSLATGQGGEQYF. The CDR3 coding sequence is TGCGCCAGCAGCTTGGCCACGGGACAGGGGGGCGAGCAGTACTTC.

V gene TRBV6-5 combines with J gene TRBJ2-5; 8 nucleotides agree with TRBD1. The end of the DNA fits TRBJ2-7 better, so the J call may be wrong. The CDR3 loop spans 13 amino acids. CDR1 and CDR2 from the germline V gene are MNHEY and SVGAGI. The CDR3 nucleotides read TGTGCCAGCAGCCGGGACAGGTACGGCGAGCAGTACTTC. Translating it yields CASSRDRYGEQYF.

V gene TRBV28 combines with J gene TRBJ2-7, with D possibly matching TRBD2 (7 bases). With 11 bases removed from V and 2 bases from J, the gap between germline ends came to 16 bases. This CDR3 has 13 amino acids. The V gene's germline CDR1 is MDHEN and CDR2 SYDVKM. CDR3 sequence reads: CASHGGPTYEQYF. Written as DNA, the CDR3 is TGTGCCTCCCACGGGGGGCCGACCTACGAGCAGTACTTC.

The V call is TRBV28, the J call TRBJ1-1, with unresolved D. The V and J ends lost 3 bases and 8 bases respectively, with 16 bases between them. The CDR3 extends over 14 amino acids. The V gene's germline CDR1 is MDHEN and CDR2 SYDVKM. The CDR3 protein is CASSLDSTESEAFF. For the CDR3, the DNA is TGTGCCAGCAGTTTGGACTCCACAGAGAGCGAAGCTTTCTTT.

This rearrangement joins TRBV9 to TRBJ1-5; perhaps TRBD1 as D (6 bases). CDR3 length: 14 residues. Trimming removed 3 bases at V and 2 bases at J, with 9 bases between. The germline V gene encodes CDR1 SGDLS and CDR2 YYNGEE. CDR3: CASSETGRNQPQHF. The CDR3 DNA reads TGTGCCAGCAGCGAGACAGGTCGCAATCAGCCCCAGCATTTT. The variable domain in full, with the rest retrieved from reference TRBV9 and TRBJ1-5, is DSGVTQTPKHLITATGQRVTLRCSPRSGDLSVYWYQQSLDQGLQFLIQYYNGEERAKGNILERFSAQQFPDLHSELNLSSLELGDSALYFCASSETGRNQPQHFGDGTRLSIL.